This T cell receptor beta chain was recorded in a study of breast tumors, draining lymph nodes, adjacent tissues. Study findings and constraints: Tumor T cell lymph node origin was a supported hypothesis, not proven.

Axillary draining lymph nodes of breast cancer patients supplied the node samples. MiXCR was run by TCRdb on the multiplex PCR reads, yielding one entry per CDR3 protein. The sample records some 170,000 distinct CDR3 sequences, about 33% being singletons. This clonotype was seen a few times. Its antigen is undetermined. Germline V gives CDR1 SNHLY, CDR2 FYNNEI. This CDR3 comprises 11 residues. The V and J ends lost 6 bases and 3 bases respectively, with 5 bases between them. This chain links TRBV2 with TRBJ1-1; D remains unclear. The sequence came from a female donor with breast cancer. Some clones in this sample may be carry-over from other donors' samples. Sequenced sample: axillary lymph node tissue. The CDR3 sequence: CASSEDTEAFF. The CDR3 bases are TGTGCCAGCAGCGAGGACACTGAAGCTTTCTTT.